This T cell receptor beta chain stems from a study of cytomegalovirus exposure and HLA in healthy donors. Findings of the study overall: Clusters of TCRs from the first cohort tended to co-occur in the roughly 120 validation repertoires (as a later analysis found). Across donors, most TCRs were seen rarely, yet some public ones were widespread. CMV antigen specificity was confirmed in vitro for a few CMV-associated chains. Reports indicated that the classifier achieved high specificity and sensitivity in diagnosing cytomegalovirus status.

Concerning this clone: The antigen is undetermined.

Germline V gives CDR1 SNHLY, CDR2 FYNNEI. The CDR3 is 14 residues long. J was trimmed by 5 bases and V by 4 bases; bases with no gene match: 5. Here immunoSEQ multiplex PCR was the method, and the copy in TCRdb shows in-frame clones only, minus some. The data contain 200,000 to 300,000 clones, 87% of them seen just once; the ten biggest clones take up approximately 2.5%. V usage is TRBV2 and J usage is TRBJ1-2; 9 bases match TRBD1. The sequence came from a man between 18 and 35 years old in good health and CMV-seronegative. The sequenced material came from PBMCs. The CDR3 region has the DNA TGTGCCAGCAGTGTACAGGGGGCCCTATATGGCTACACCTTC. It yields the protein CASSVQGALYGYTF.